The subject of this entry is one T cell receptor beta chain. Its target is not known. The sample originates from a study of radiotherapy plus CTLA-4 blockade in lung cancer. Overall study context: Objective response rate was 15% to 20%; disease control rate, 31%. Study conclusions and caveats: The authors reported that early blood T cell clone dynamics, with interferon-beta, best predicted response. The study found tumor-derived TCR clones expanded in blood after radiotherapy plus ipilimumab.

Each patient with chemo-refractory metastatic non-small-cell lung cancer was treated with focal radiation plus CTLA-4 blockade using ipilimumab. Using immunoSEQ multiplex PCR, the repertoire was profiled, and TCRdb retains in-frame clones only, with some absent. The sample records under 65,000 clones, more than 75% being singletons. CDR3 length: 17 residues. From germline, CDR1 is SGHTA and CDR2 FQGNSA. The J segment lost 6 bases and the V segment lost 2 bases, leaving 8 bases of the junction unmatched. This TCR came from a human donor with non-small cell lung cancer who had a complete response to radiotherapy plus ipilimumab. This chain connects TRBV7-2 to TRBJ2-1, with TRBD2 identical over 12 bases. The sample here was peripheral blood, taken from a patient treated with radiotherapy plus ipilimumab. The CDR3 region has the DNA TGTGCCAGCAGCTTATCGGGGAGGACTAGCGGGGCCAATGAGCAGTTCTTC. Its translation: CASSLSGRTSGANEQFF.